Listed below are T cell receptor beta chains from one sample, sequenced in a study of T cell responses to AZD1222 COVID-19 vaccine. Sequencing used immunoSEQ multiplex PCR; TCRdb keeps in-frame clones, though not all of them. The data show 120,000 or so clones, with around 89% seen just once and about 5% held by the top ten. Specimen: peripheral blood, collected on day 0 of AZD1222 vaccination. Receptors were obtained from an adult in good health. Both conserved end residues are part of each CDR3. The order of the fields is V gene, clone size, D gene, CDR3 length, J gene, CDR3 DNA, CDR3 protein. A D gene is named only where the DNA matches it firmly. Not every row has a clone size; where given, it reads once, few, many or a size class.

V: TRBV7-9
size: .
D: .
length: 14
J: TRBJ1-4
DNA: TGTGCCAGCAGCCAAGGGCAGGGATCGGAAAAACTGTTTTTT
CDR3: CASSQGQGSEKLFF

V: TRBV7-8
size: .
D: TRBD1
length: 17
J: TRBJ1-1
DNA: TGTGCCAGCAGCTTAGTTGGGTTGACAGGGACGAACACTGAAGCTTTCTTT
CDR3: CASSLVGLTGTNTEAFF

V: TRBV7-2
size: .
D: .
length: 14
J: TRBJ2-7
DNA: TGTGCCAGCAGCTTCGCCGAAGCACAGTACGAGCAGTACTTC
CDR3: CASSFAEAQYEQYF

V: TRBV4-3
size: .
D: .
length: 15
J: TRBJ1-4
DNA: TGCGCCAGCAGCCAAGGGGGGGTGATGAGTGAAAAACTGTTTTTT
CDR3: CASSQGGVMSEKLFF

V: TRBV28
size: few
D: TRBD2
length: 15
J: TRBJ2-1
DNA: TGTGCCAGCAGTCTAACTAGCGGGGGGTTCAATGAGCAGTTCTTC
CDR3: CASSLTSGGFNEQFF

V: TRBV19
size: .
D: TRBD1
length: 18
J: TRBJ2-6
DNA: TGTGCCAGTAGTGCCGACAGGGGGTTGCTCTCTGGGGCCAACGTCCTGACTTTC
CDR3: CASSADRGLLSGANVLTF

V: TRBV7-9
size: .
D: TRBD1
length: 14
J: TRBJ2-3
DNA: TGTGCCAGCAGCCGGACAGGTGGCACAGATACGCAGTATTTT
CDR3: CASSRTGGTDTQYF

V: TRBV12-3/TRBV12-4
size: .
D: .
length: 13
J: TRBJ1-2
DNA: TGTGCCAGCAGTTCGGGGGGCGCGCGGGGCTACACCTTC
CDR3: CASSSGGARGYTF

V: TRBV18
size: .
D: .
length: 14
J: TRBJ1-6
DNA: TGTGCCAGCTCACCGGCGGAGGTTAATTCACCCCTCCACTTT
CDR3: CASSPAEVNSPLHF

V: TRBV7-2
size: .
D: .
length: 14
J: TRBJ1-3
DNA: TGTGCCAGCAGCCTGGGGATCTCTGGAAACACCATATATTTT
CDR3: CASSLGISGNTIYF

V: TRBV7-2
size: .
D: TRBD1
length: 14
J: TRBJ1-5
DNA: TGTGCCAGCAGCCTTGGACAGGGTGTGCAGCCCCAGCATTTT
CDR3: CASSLGQGVQPQHF

V: TRBV18
size: .
D: TRBD1
length: 15
J: TRBJ1-2
DNA: TGTGCCAGCTCACCTGACAGGGCAGCTAACTATGGCTACACCTTC
CDR3: CASSPDRAANYGYTF

V: TRBV7-3
size: once
D: .
length: 13
J: TRBJ1-1
DNA: TGTGCCAGCAGCTTAAGTATGAACACTGAAGCTTTCTTT
CDR3: CASSLSMNTEAFF

V: TRBV29-1
size: .
D: .
length: 13
J: TRBJ2-3
DNA: TGCAGCGTTGATATTGGGGGCACAGATACGCAGTATTTT
CDR3: CSVDIGGTDTQYF

V: TRBV9
size: .
D: .
length: 14
J: TRBJ1-2
DNA: TGTGCCAGCAGTTACATGAGAGAGGGCTATGGCTACACCTTC
CDR3: CASSYMREGYGYTF

V: TRBV10-2
size: once
D: .
length: 18
J: TRBJ1-4
DNA: TGCGCCAGCAGTGAGAGCCCAGGGTGGCCCCCAACTCTGGAAAAACTGTTTTTT
CDR3: CASSESPGWPPTLEKLFF

V: TRBV7-2
size: .
D: TRBD1
length: 14
J: TRBJ2-1
DNA: TGTGCCAGCAGCTCCCCCCGACAGGGTTATGAGCAGTTCTTC
CDR3: CASSSPRQGYEQFF

V: TRBV7-2
size: .
D: .
length: 14
J: TRBJ1-6
DNA: TGTGCCAGCAGCCGCAGGGGCGCGGGTTCACCCCTCCACTTT
CDR3: CASSRRGAGSPLHF

V: TRBV5-1
size: .
D: .
length: 18
J: TRBJ1-1
DNA: TGCGCCAGCAGCTTCGGGAACTCTATGGGGGGCACGAACACTGAAGCTTTCTTT
CDR3: CASSFGNSMGGTNTEAFF

V: TRBV25-1
size: .
D: .
length: 13
J: TRBJ1-5
DNA: TGTGCCAGCAGTGGACAGGGCAATCAGCCCCAGCATTTT
CDR3: CASSGQGNQPQHF

V: TRBV27
size: few
D: .
length: 14
J: TRBJ2-7
DNA: TGTGCCAGCAGTCCCTTGGTGGGTTGGGTCGAGCAGTACTTC
CDR3: CASSPLVGWVEQYF

V: TRBV6-6
size: .
D: .
length: 13
J: TRBJ2-1
DNA: TGTGCCAGCAGTTCGCTTTTACGTCCTGAGCAGTTCTTC
CDR3: CASSSLLRPEQFF

V: TRBV6-6
size: once
D: .
length: 12
J: TRBJ1-6
DNA: TGTGCCAGCTCTCCCCCGAATTCACCCCTCCACTTT
CDR3: CASSPPNSPLHF

V: TRBV12-3/TRBV12-4
size: .
D: .
length: 12
J: TRBJ1-1
DNA: TGTGCCAGCAGTTTAGCGGGGACTGAAGCTTTCTTT
CDR3: CASSLAGTEAFF